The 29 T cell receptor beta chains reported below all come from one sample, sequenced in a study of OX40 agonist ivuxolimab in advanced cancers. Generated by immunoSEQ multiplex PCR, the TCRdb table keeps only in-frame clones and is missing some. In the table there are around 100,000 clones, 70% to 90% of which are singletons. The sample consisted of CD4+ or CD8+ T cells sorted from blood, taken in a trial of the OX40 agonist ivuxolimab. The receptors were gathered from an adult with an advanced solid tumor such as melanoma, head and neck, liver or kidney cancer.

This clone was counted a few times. The CDR3 loop reads CASSVGLGDTEAFF. CDR3 sequence (DNA): TGTGCCAGCAGCGTAGGGCTAGGAGACACTGAAGCTTTCTTT. The V gene is TRBV9, the J gene TRBJ1-1; D is ambiguous. The CDR3 contains 14 residues. V lost 0 bases, J lost 3 bases, and 9 bases lay in between. Germline-derived CDR1 and CDR2 are SGDLS and YYNGEE.

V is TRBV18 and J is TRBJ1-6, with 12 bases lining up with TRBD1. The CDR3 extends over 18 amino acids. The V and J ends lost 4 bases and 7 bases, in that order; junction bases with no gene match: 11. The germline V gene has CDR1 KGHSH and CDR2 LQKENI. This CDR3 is CASSHSSPGQGANSPLHF. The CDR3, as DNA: TGTGCCAGCTCACATTCCTCCCCGGGACAGGGGGCAAATTCACCCCTCCACTTT.

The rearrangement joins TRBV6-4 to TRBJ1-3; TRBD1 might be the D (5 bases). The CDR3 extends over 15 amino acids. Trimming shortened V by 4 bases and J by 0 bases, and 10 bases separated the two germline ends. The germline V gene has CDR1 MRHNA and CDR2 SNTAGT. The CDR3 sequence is CASSVGQSSGNTIYF. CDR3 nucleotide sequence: TGTGCCAGCAGTGTGGGGCAGAGCTCTGGAAACACCATATATTTT.

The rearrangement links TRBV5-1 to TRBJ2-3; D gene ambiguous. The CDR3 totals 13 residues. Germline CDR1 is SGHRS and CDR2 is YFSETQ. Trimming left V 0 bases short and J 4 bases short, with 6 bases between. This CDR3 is CASSLATPDTQYF. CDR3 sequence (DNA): TGCGCCAGCAGCTTGGCAACTCCAGATACGCAGTATTTT.

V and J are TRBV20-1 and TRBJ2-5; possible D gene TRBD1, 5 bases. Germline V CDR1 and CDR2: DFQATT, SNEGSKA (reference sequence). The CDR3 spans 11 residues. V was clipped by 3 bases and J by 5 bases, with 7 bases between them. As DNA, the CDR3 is TGCAGTGCTAGGAAGGGGGAGACCCAGTACTTC. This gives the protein CSARKGETQYF.

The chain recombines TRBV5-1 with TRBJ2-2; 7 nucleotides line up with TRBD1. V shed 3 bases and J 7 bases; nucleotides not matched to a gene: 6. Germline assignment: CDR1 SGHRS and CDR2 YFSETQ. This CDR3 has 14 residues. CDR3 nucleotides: TGCGCCAGCAGCTCTAGGGGGCAGGACGGGGAGCTGTTTTTT. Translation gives CASSSRGQDGELFF.

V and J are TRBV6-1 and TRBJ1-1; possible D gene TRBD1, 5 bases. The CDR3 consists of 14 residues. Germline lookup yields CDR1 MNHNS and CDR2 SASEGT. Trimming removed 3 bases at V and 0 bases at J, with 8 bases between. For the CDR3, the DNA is TGTGCCAGCAGTGACAGGGCAGTGAACACTGAAGCTTTCTTT. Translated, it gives CASSDRAVNTEAFF.

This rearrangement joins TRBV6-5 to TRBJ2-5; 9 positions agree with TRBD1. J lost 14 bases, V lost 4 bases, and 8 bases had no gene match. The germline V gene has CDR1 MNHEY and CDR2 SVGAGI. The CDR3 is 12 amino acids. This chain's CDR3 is CASSSVSGQGYF. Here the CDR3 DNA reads TGTGCCAGCAGTTCCGTTTCGGGACAGGGCTACTTC.

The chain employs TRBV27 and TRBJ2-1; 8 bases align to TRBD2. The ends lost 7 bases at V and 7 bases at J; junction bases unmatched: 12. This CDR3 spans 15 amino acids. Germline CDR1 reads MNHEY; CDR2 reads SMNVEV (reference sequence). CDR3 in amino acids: CASTIRGLAGNEQFF. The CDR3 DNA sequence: TGTGCCAGCACTATTCGGGGGCTAGCGGGTAATGAGCAGTTCTTC.

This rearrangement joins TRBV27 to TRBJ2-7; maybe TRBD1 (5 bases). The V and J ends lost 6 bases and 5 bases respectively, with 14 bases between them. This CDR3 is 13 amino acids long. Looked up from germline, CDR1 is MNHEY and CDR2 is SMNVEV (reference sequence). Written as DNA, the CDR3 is TGTGCCAGCAGACCGCAGGGATCCCACGAGCAGTACTTC. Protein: CASRPQGSHEQYF.

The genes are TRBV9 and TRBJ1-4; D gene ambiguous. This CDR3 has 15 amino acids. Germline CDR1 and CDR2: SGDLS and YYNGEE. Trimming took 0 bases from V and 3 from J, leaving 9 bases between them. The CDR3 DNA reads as TGTGCCAGCAGCGTAGGGGAGGGAGCTAATGAAAAACTGTTTTTT. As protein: CASSVGEGANEKLFF.

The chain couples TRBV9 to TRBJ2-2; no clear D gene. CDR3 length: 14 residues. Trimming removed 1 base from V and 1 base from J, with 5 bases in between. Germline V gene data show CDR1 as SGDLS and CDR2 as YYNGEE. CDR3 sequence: CASSVIMNTGELFF. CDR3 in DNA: TGTGCCAGCAGCGTAATAATGAACACCGGGGAGCTGTTTTTT.

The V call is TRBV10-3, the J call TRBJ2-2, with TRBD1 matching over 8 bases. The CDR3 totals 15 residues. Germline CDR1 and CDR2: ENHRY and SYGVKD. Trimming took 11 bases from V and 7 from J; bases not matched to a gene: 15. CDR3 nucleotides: TGTGCCCCCCCCGGGGACAGGAAGGTGCACGGGGAGCTGTTTTTT. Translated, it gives CAPPGDRKVHGELFF.

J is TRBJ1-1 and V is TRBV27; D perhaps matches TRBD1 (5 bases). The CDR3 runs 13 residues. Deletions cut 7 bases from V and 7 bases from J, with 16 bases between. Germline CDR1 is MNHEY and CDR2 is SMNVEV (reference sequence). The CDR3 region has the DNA TGTGCCAGCACCTCCCCCGGGGGAGTTGAAGCTTTCTTT. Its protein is CASTSPGGVEAFF.

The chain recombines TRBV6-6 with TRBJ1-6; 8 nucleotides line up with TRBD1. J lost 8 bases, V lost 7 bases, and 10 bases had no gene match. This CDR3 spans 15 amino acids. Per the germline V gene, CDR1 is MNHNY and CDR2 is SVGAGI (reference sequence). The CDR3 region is CASTLNTGGDSPLHF. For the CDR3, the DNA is TGTGCCAGCACCCTAAATACAGGGGGAGATTCACCCCTCCACTTT.

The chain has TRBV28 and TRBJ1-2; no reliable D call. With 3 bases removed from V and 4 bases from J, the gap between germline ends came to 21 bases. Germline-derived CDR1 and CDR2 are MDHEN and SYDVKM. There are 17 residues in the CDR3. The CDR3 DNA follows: TGTGCCAGCAGTTTGCGGAACAGCCTCATTTTTTTCTATGGCTACACCTTC. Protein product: CASSLRNSLIFFYGYTF.

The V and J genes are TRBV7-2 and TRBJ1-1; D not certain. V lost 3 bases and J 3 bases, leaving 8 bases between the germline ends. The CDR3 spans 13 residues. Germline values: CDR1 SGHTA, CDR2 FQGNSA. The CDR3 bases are TGTGCCAGCAGCTTCGGGGTGGACACTGAAGCTTTCTTT. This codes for CASSFGVDTEAFF.

CDR3 DNA: TGCGCCAGCAGCTTTCGACAGAGCTCGGGGGAGACCCAGTACTTC. The encoded protein is CASSFRQSSGETQYF. The genes are TRBV5-1 and TRBJ2-5; D possibly matches TRBD1 or TRBD2 (5 bases each). CDR3 length equals 15 residues. Looked up from germline, CDR1 is SGHRS and CDR2 is YFSETQ. V gave up 2 bases and J gave up 5 bases, with 16 bases separating them. The full variable domain, its missing parts supplied by reference TRBV5-1 and TRBJ2-5, is KAGVTQTPRYLIKTRGQQVTLSCSPISGHRSVSWYQQTPGQGLQFLFEYFSETQRNKGNFPGRFSGRQFSNSRSEMNVSTLELGDSALYLCASSFRQSSGETQYFGPGTRLLVL.

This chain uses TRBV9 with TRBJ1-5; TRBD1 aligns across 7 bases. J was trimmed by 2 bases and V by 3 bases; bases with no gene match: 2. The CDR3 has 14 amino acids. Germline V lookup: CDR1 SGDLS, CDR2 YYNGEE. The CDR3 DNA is TGTGCCAGCAGCGCACAGGGGCGCAATCAGCCCCAGCATTTT. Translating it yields CASSAQGRNQPQHF. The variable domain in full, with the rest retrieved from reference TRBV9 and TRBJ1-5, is DSGVTQTPKHLITATGQRVTLRCSPRSGDLSVYWYQQSLDQGLQFLIQYYNGEERAKGNILERFSAQQFPDLHSELNLSSLELGDSALYFCASSAQGRNQPQHFGDGTRLSIL.

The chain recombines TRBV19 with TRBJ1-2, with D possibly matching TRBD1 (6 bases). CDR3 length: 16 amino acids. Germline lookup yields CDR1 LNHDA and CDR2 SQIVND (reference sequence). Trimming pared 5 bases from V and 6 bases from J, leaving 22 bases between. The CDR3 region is CASSPFFWPGHNGYTF. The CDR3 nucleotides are TGTGCCAGTAGTCCTTTCTTTTGGCCGGGACATAATGGCTACACCTTC.

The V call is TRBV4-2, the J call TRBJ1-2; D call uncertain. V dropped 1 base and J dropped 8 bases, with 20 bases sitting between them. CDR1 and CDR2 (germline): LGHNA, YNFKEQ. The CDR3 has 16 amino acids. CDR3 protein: CASSQAQSVHRSGYTF. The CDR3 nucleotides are TGTGCCAGCAGCCAAGCCCAATCTGTACATCGAAGCGGCTACACCTTC.

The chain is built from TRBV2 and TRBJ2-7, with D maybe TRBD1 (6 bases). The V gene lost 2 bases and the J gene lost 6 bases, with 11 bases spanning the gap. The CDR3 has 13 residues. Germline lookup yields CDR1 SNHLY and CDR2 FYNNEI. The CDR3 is CASSEQGLGEQYF. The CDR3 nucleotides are TGTGCCAGCAGTGAACAGGGGCTAGGCGAGCAGTACTTC. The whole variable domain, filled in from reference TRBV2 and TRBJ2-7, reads EPEVTQTPSHQVTQMGQEVILRCVPISNHLYFYWYRQILGQKVEFLVSFYNNEISEKSEIFDDQFSVERPDGSNFTLKIRSTKLEDSAMYFCASSEQGLGEQYFGPGTRLTVT.

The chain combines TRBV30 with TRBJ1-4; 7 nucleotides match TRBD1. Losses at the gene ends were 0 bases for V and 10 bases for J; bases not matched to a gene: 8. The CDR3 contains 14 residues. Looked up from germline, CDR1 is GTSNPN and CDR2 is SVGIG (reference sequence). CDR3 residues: CAWSVGDSWGKLFF. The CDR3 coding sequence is TGTGCCTGGAGTGTAGGGGACAGTTGGGGAAAACTGTTTTTT.

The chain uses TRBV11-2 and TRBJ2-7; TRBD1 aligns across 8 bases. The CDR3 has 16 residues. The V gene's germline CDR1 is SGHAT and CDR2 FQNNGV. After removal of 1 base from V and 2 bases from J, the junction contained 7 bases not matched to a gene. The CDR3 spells CASSLASGGSAYEQYF. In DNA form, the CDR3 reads TGTGCCAGCAGCTTAGCGTCAGGGGGCAGCGCCTACGAGCAGTACTTC.

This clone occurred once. CDR3 in DNA: TGTGCCTGGAGTCCCCCATTTTTGTCTCGAACAGGGAAAACTAATGAAAAACTGTTTTTT. It translates to CAWSPPFLSRTGKTNEKLFF. The gene calls are TRBV30 and TRBJ1-4; perhaps TRBD1 as D (6 bases). Germline CDR1 and CDR2: GTSNPN and SVGIG (reference sequence). This CDR3 is built from 20 residues. V gave up 2 bases and J gave up 1 base, with 26 bases separating them.

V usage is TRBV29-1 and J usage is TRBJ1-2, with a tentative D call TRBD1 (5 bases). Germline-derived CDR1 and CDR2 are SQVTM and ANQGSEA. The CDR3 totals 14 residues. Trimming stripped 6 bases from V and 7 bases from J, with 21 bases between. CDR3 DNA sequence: TGCAGCGTCGATCGAATGGGGGGGTTAAGTGGCTACACCTTC. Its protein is CSVDRMGGLSGYTF.

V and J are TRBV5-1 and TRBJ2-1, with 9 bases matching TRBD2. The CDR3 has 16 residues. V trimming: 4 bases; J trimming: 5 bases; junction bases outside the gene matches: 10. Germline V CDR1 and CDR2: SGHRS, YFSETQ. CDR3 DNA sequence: TGCGCCAGCAGCGGGGCGGGGGGGATTTTGAACAATGAGCAGTTCTTC. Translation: CASSGAGGILNNEQFF.

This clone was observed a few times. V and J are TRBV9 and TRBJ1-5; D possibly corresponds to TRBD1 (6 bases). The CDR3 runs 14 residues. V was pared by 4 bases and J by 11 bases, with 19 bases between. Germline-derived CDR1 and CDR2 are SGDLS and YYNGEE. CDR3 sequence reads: CASSPDGGRGTQHF. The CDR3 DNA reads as TGTGCCAGCAGCCCAGATGGGGGGCGAGGAACCCAGCATTTT.

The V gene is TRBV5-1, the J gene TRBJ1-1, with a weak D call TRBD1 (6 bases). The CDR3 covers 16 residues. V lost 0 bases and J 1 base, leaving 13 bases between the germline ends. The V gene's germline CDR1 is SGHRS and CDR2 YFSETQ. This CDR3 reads CASSLGGGPGNTEAFF. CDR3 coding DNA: TGCGCCAGCAGCTTGGGCGGGGGGCCCGGGAACACTGAAGCTTTCTTT.